The clone carrying this TCR beta chain was counted once. Its antigen is as yet unknown. Using immunoSEQ multiplex PCR, the repertoire was profiled, and TCRdb retains in-frame clones only, with some absent. The sample comprises over 100,000 clones, 80% to 85% of which are singletons, and roughly 9.5% rests with the top ten. The data stem from a study of T cell responses to AZD1222 COVID-19 vaccine. General study points: Donors, mostly white British, included more females; clonal diversity was possibly underestimated. The breadth and depth of Spike-specific TCRs increased once two AZD1222 doses had been given. Dominant at 160-218 and 743-854, vaccine-associated CD4 TCRs also spanned spike. At study baseline, merely roughly 6 AZD1222 recipients were seropositive.

The CDR3 covers 14 residues. CDR1 is GTSNPN and CDR2 is SVGIG in the germline V gene (reference sequence). Trimming left V 0 bases short and J 6 bases short, with 15 bases between. The receptor was derived from an adult in good health. The sequenced sample was peripheral blood, obtained on day 0 of AZD1222 vaccination. This chain joins TRBV30 and TRBJ2-7; the D is unclear. In DNA, the CDR3 is TGTGCCTGGAGTGTCCAGAGAACATCTGGCGAGCAGTACTTC. It yields the protein CAWSVQRTSGEQYF. The variable domain in full, completed from reference TRBV30 and TRBJ2-7, reads SQTIHQWPATLVQPVGSPLSLECTVEGTSNPNLYWYRQAAGRGLQLLFYSVGIGQISSEVPQNLSASRPQDRQFILSSKKLLLSDSGFYLCAWSVQRTSGEQYFGPGTRLTVT.